These 21 T cell receptor beta chains were sequenced from one sample in a study of cytomegalovirus exposure and HLA in healthy donors. PCR was performed using 60 Vbeta and 13 Jbeta primers. The repertoire was sequenced with immunoSEQ multiplex PCR; TCRdb's copy has only in-frame clones and lacks some. The sample has some 160,000 clones, approximately 85% seen once. Material: PBMCs. The origin of the receptors is a man aged 25-40 years in good health and CMV-seropositive.

This clone was detected once. V and J are TRBV19 and TRBJ1-2; D is undetermined. This CDR3 contains 13 residues. CDR1 is LNHDA, CDR2 SQIVND, per germline (reference sequence). V lost 5 bases, J lost 4 bases, and 11 bases lay in between. The CDR3 sequence is CASSEQSGYGYTF. The CDR3 coding sequence is TGTGCCAGTAGTGAACAAAGTGGCTATGGCTACACCTTC.

The chain combines TRBV7-3 with TRBJ1-2; D may be TRBD1 (5 bases). The germline V gene encodes CDR1 SGHTA and CDR2 FQGTGA. The CDR3 loop spans 15 amino acids. V was cut by 0 bases and J by 8 bases, with 16 bases left in between. DNA for the CDR3: TGTGCCAGCAGCTTAACAGGAGGGACCAGAGGAGGCTACACCTTC. Translation: CASSLTGGTRGGYTF.

This rearrangement joins TRBV7-9 to TRBJ2-5; 7 bases are a match to TRBD2. The germline CDR1 and CDR2 sequences are SEHNR and FQNEAQ (reference sequence). The CDR3 covers 14 residues. Trimming at V came to 4 bases and at J to 5 bases, leaving 7 bases not matched to a gene. The CDR3 sequence: CASSSGLVVETQYF. The CDR3 DNA reads as TGTGCCAGCAGCTCCGGACTAGTGGTTGAGACCCAGTACTTC.

J is TRBJ1-6 and V is TRBV2; D perhaps matches TRBD1 (5 bases). Looked up from germline, CDR1 is SNHLY and CDR2 is FYNNEI. This CDR3 contains 15 residues. V lost 3 bases and J 7 bases, leaving 13 bases between the germline ends. The CDR3 sequence is CASSEAVTENSPLHF. CDR3 sequence (DNA): TGTGCCAGCAGTGAGGCGGTGACAGAGAATTCACCCCTCCACTTT.

The chain joins TRBV6-5 to TRBJ2-5; D is perhaps TRBD2 (6 bases). The V and J ends lost 0 bases and 1 base respectively, with 12 bases between them. Germline lookup yields CDR1 MNHEY and CDR2 SVGAGI. The length of the CDR3 is 16 residues. The CDR3 reads CASSYSGLRVQETQYF. The DNA of the CDR3 is TGTGCCAGCAGTTACTCGGGACTCCGGGTCCAAGAGACCCAGTACTTC.

The V and J genes are TRBV13 and TRBJ2-5, with D uncertain. This CDR3 spans 12 amino acids. Germline V lookup: CDR1 PRHDT, CDR2 FYEKMQ (reference sequence). Trimming took off 4 bases at V and 0 bases at J, with 3 bases between the two ends. CDR3 sequence reads: CASSSYQETQYF. The CDR3, as DNA: TGTGCCAGCAGCTCCTACCAAGAGACCCAGTACTTC.

The gene calls are TRBV29-1 and TRBJ2-5; the match to TRBD1 covers 7 bases. With the DNA end fitting TRBJ2-7 better, the J assignment may be wrong. The CDR3 loop spans 14 amino acids. Germline lookup yields CDR1 SQVTM and CDR2 ANQGSEA. The CDR3, as DNA: TGCAGCGTTGAATTGGTGACAGGGAGCTACGAGCAGTACTTC. It translates to CSVELVTGSYEQYF.

There are a few counts of this clone. The chain carries TRBV4-3 and TRBJ2-7, with TRBD2 matching 10 bases. The J segment lost 4 bases and the V segment lost 0 bases, leaving 3 bases of the junction unmatched. The CDR3 length is 15 residues. Germline-derived CDR1 and CDR2 are LGHNA and YSLEER. The CDR3 loop reads CASSQDRGLAYEQYF. CDR3 DNA: TGCGCCAGCAGCCAAGATCGGGGACTAGCGTACGAGCAGTACTTC.

The CDR3 sequence is CASSLSQGAVGTEAFF. As DNA, the CDR3 is TGTGCCAGCAGTTTATCGCAGGGGGCGGTCGGCACTGAAGCTTTCTTT. The rearrangement uses TRBV27 and TRBJ1-1, with 8 bases aligning to TRBD1. J lost 4 bases, V lost 0 bases, and 7 bases had no gene match. CDR3 length equals 16 residues. CDR1 is MNHEY and CDR2 is SMNVEV in the germline V gene (reference sequence).

In this sample, this clone turned up a few times. The chain combines TRBV29-1 with TRBJ2-5, with 14 bases aligning to TRBD2. This CDR3 is built from 19 residues. V lost 7 bases to trimming and J lost 9 bases; unmatched junction nucleotides: 25. Germline V gene sequence: CDR1 SQVTM, CDR2 ANQGSEA. The CDR3 DNA sequence: TGCAGCGGGGGGGACAGCCGACTAGCGGGAGGGCCCCAAATAGCGGCCCAGTACTTC. Encoded protein: CSGGDSRLAGGPQIAAQYF.

The J gene is TRBJ1-2, the V gene TRBV10-3; no reliable D call. Germline V lookup: CDR1 ENHRY, CDR2 SYGVKD. V was pared by 3 bases and J by 5 bases, with 13 bases between. The CDR3 is 14 residues long. The CDR3 region is CAISDPWEYYGYTF. CDR3 sequence (DNA): TGTGCCATCAGTGACCCGTGGGAGTATTATGGCTACACCTTC.

This chain connects TRBV6-5 to TRBJ2-1; D gene unclear. From germline, CDR1 is MNHEY and CDR2 SVGAGI. V was shortened by 2 bases and J by 1 base, with 6 bases between the two germline ends. The CDR3 covers 14 residues. The CDR3 DNA reads as TGTGCCAGCAGTTACGGCGGATCCTACAATGAGCAGTTCTTC. This encodes CASSYGGSYNEQFF.

The chain recombines TRBV7-3 with TRBJ1-2; a possible D gene is TRBD1 (5 bases). Germline CDR1 and CDR2: SGHTA and FQGTGA. The CDR3 contains 13 residues. V lost 5 bases, J lost 4 bases, and 11 bases lay in between. In DNA, the CDR3 is TGTGCCAGCAGCCCGGGGGGGGGCTATGGCTACACCTTC. Translating gives CASSPGGGYGYTF.

The chain has TRBV9 and TRBJ2-3, with TRBD2 matching 7 bases. The J segment lost 1 base and the V segment lost 4 bases, leaving 15 bases of the junction unmatched. CDR3 length: 18 amino acids. From germline, CDR1 is SGDLS and CDR2 YYNGEE. CDR3 in amino acids: CASSPEGGSFYGTDTQYF. The CDR3 DNA reads TGTGCCAGCAGCCCAGAGGGCGGGAGTTTCTACGGCACAGATACGCAGTATTTT. Drawing the rest from reference TRBV9 and TRBJ2-3, the complete variable domain is DSGVTQTPKHLITATGQRVTLRCSPRSGDLSVYWYQQSLDQGLQFLIQYYNGEERAKGNILERFSAQQFPDLHSELNLSSLELGDSALYFCASSPEGGSFYGTDTQYFGPGTRLTVL.

A few counts support this clone. The V gene is TRBV5-1, the J gene TRBJ1-1; D remains ambiguous. Germline V gene lookup returns CDR1 SGHRS and CDR2 YFSETQ. Trimming stripped 6 bases from V and 0 bases from J, with 12 bases between. CDR3 size: 14 residues. The CDR3 spells CASTDTPMNTEAFF. In nucleotides, the CDR3 is TGCGCCAGCACCGATACGCCTATGAACACTGAAGCTTTCTTT. Variable domain in full (rest from reference TRBV5-1 and TRBJ1-1): KAGVTQTPRYLIKTRGQQVTLSCSPISGHRSVSWYQQTPGQGLQFLFEYFSETQRNKGNFPGRFSGRQFSNSRSEMNVSTLELGDSALYLCASTDTPMNTEAFFGQGTRLTVV.

This chain joins TRBV7-6 and TRBJ2-5; tentatively, D is TRBD1 (5 bases). Trimming removed 6 bases at V and 4 bases at J, with 15 bases between. Germline-derived CDR1 and CDR2 are SGHVS and FNYEAQ. This CDR3 comprises 14 residues. The CDR3 reads CASSFRVGLETQYF. The CDR3 coding sequence is TGTGCCAGCAGTTTCAGGGTGGGTCTAGAGACCCAGTACTTC.

The rearrangement joins TRBV5-4 to TRBJ2-3, with a tentative D call TRBD2 (6 bases). Trimming removed 5 bases at V and 4 bases at J, with 17 bases between. Per germline, CDR1 SGHNT and CDR2 YYREEE (reference sequence). The CDR3 is 15 amino acids. The CDR3 here is CASSHSGSGADTQYF. The CDR3 nucleotides are TGTGCCAGCAGTCATAGCGGTTCTGGTGCAGATACGCAGTATTTT. The full variable domain, rest sourced from reference TRBV5-4 and TRBJ2-3, is ETGVTQSPTHLIKTRGQQVTLRCSSQSGHNTVSWYQQALGQGPQFIFQYYREEENGRGNFPPRFSGLQFPNYSSELNVNALELDDSALYLCASSHSGSGADTQYFGPGTRLTVL.

The V and J genes are TRBV19 and TRBJ2-6; TRBD2 agrees at 8 bases. Germline V gene data show CDR1 as LNHDA and CDR2 as SQIVND (reference sequence). This CDR3 is 17 amino acids long. V shed 3 bases and J 2 bases; nucleotides not matched to a gene: 6. The CDR3 DNA sequence: TGTGCCAGTAGTATCGGGACTAGGGGTCCTGGGGCCAACGTCCTGACTTTC. It codes for CASSIGTRGPGANVLTF.

This clone was observed a few times. This chain connects TRBV7-6 to TRBJ1-1; 7 bases are a match to TRBD1. The CDR3 length is 13 residues. V lost 1 base, J lost 6 bases, and 2 bases stayed unmatched. In germline, CDR1 is SGHVS, CDR2 FNYEAQ. The CDR3 coding sequence is TGTGCCAGCAGCTTAGGCCAGGGGGCTGAAGCTTTCTTT. As protein: CASSLGQGAEAFF.

Concerning this clone itself: The same CDR3 can be traced to other DNA sequences in this sample. The chain couples TRBV7-9 to TRBJ2-1; 7 bases are a match to TRBD2. Germline V gene data show CDR1 as SEHNR and CDR2 as FQNEAQ (reference sequence). The CDR3 is made up of 15 amino acids. The V segment lost 5 bases and the J segment 4 bases; nucleotides outside the gene matches: 8. The CDR3 is CASSPSGARYNEQFF. In DNA form, the CDR3 reads TGTGCCAGCAGCCCTAGCGGCGCGAGATACAATGAGCAGTTCTTC.

This clone has more than one count but fewer than ten. J is TRBJ2-1 and V is TRBV5-1; TRBD1 is a possible D gene (6 bases). The CDR3 extends over 14 amino acids. V was clipped by 3 bases and J by 5 bases, with 12 bases between them. Germline V gives CDR1 SGHRS, CDR2 YFSETQ. Here the CDR3 DNA reads TGCGCCAGCAGCTGGACCACAGGGAACAATGAGCAGTTCTTC. This codes for CASSWTTGNNEQFF.